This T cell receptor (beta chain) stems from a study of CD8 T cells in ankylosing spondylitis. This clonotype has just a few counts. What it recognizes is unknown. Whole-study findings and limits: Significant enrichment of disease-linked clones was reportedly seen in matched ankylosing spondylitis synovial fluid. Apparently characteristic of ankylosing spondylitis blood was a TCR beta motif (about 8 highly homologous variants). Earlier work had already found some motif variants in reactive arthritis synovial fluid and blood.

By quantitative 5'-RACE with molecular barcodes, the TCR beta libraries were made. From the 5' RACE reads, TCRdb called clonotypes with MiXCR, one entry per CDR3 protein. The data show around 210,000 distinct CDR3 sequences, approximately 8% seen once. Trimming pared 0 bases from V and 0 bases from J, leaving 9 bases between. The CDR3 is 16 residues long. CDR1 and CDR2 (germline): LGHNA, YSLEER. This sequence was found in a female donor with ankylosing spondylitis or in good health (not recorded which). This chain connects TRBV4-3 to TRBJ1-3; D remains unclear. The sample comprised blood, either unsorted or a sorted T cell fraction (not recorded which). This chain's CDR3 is CASSQDGHSSGNTIYF. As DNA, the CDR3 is TGCGCCAGCAGCCAAGACGGCCATTCCTCTGGAAACACCATATATTTT.